The present TCR beta chain was sequenced within a study of cytomegalovirus exposure and HLA in healthy donors. Study results and limitations: Cytomegalovirus association was listed for roughly 160 TCR beta chains. Later examination showed HLA-associated TCR beta chains had greater clonal expansion than equally common others.

Trimming took 0 bases from V and 0 from J, leaving 6 bases between them. The CDR3 is made up of 15 amino acids. Looked up from germline, CDR1 is MNHEY and CDR2 is SVGAGI. Turning to this clone: Its antigen is as yet unknown.

PCR used 60 Vbeta primers and 13 Jbeta primers. Here immunoSEQ multiplex PCR was the method, and the copy in TCRdb shows in-frame clones only, minus some. The table includes approximately 100,000 clones, 70% to 80% detected once. The V and J genes are TRBV6-5 and TRBJ2-4; D is unclear. This clonotype was obtained from a man aged 60 to 69 in good health and CMV-seronegative. The sequenced sample was PBMCs. This CDR3 is CASSYSPLAKNIQYF. The CDR3 DNA follows: TGTGCCAGCAGTTACTCTCCCCTAGCCAAAAACATTCAGTACTTC.